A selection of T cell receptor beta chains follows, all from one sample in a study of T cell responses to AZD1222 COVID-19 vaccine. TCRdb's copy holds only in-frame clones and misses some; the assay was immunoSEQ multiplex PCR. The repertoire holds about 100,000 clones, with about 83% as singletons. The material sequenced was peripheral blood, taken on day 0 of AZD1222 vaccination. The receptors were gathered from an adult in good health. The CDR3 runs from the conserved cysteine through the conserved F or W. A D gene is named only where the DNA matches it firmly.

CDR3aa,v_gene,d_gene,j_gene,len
CASSRTDGRGSPLHF,TRBV5-1,.,TRBJ1-6,15
CASSQTSGGVADTQYF,TRBV3-1/TRBV3-2,TRBD2,TRBJ2-3,16
CATTQGRNQPQHF,TRBV10-3,TRBD1,TRBJ1-5,13
CASSLDVGPDTQYF,TRBV5-4,.,TRBJ2-3,14
CASSLQTGSGEAFF,TRBV7-2,TRBD1,TRBJ1-1,14
CATDPGGNTEAFF,TRBV6-5,.,TRBJ1-1,13
CASSYSTGGYEQYF,TRBV6-5,TRBD1,TRBJ2-7,14
CASSQEREQFF,TRBV3-1/TRBV3-2,.,TRBJ2-1,11
CASSSTGPGRGNTIYF,TRBV5-1,.,TRBJ1-3,16
CASSQDKEAFF,TRBV2,.,TRBJ1-1,11
CASSYSRGPGEKLFF,TRBV6-5,.,TRBJ1-4,15
CASSLGAGGSYNEQFF,TRBV7-6,TRBD2,TRBJ2-1,16
CASSLLGGTEAFF,TRBV12-3/TRBV12-4,.,TRBJ1-1,13
CASSPSGRNTGELFF,TRBV3-1/TRBV3-2,.,TRBJ2-2,15
CASSLYGEQFF,TRBV7-2,.,TRBJ2-1,11
CASSTTGSGNTIYF,TRBV6-5,.,TRBJ1-3,14
CASKGLDSYNEQFF,TRBV27,TRBD2,TRBJ2-1,14
CASSLSGVYNEQFF,TRBV13,.,TRBJ2-1,14
CATRAGQGRGGYTF,TRBV19,TRBD1,TRBJ1-2,14
CASSLGGIWNEQFF,TRBV11-3,.,TRBJ2-1,14
CASSLNALTGPGELFF,TRBV7-2,.,TRBJ2-2,16
CASSPGSYNSPLHF,TRBV7-2,.,TRBJ1-6,14